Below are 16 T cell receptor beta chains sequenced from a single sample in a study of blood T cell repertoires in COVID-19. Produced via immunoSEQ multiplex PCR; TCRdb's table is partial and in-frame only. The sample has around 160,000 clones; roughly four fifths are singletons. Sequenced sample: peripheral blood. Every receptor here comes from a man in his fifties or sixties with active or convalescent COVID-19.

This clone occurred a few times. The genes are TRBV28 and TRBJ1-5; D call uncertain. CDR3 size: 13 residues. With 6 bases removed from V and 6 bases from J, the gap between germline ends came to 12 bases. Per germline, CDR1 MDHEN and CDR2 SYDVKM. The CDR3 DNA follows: TGTGCCAGCAGGAGGGAGGGCGGTCAGCCCCAGCATTTT. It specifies CASRREGGQPQHF. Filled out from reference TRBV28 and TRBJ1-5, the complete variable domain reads DVKVTQSSRYLVKRTGEKVFLECVQDMDHENMFWYRQDPGLGLRLIYFSYDVKMKEKGDIPEGYSVSREKKERFSLILESASTNQTSMYLCASRREGGQPQHFGDGTRLSIL.

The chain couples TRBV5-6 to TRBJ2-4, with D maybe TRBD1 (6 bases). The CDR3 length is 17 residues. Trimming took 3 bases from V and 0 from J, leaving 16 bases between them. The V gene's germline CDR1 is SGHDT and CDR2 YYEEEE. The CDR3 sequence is CASSSFGQSLAKNIQYF. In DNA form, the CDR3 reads TGTGCCAGCAGCTCCTTCGGACAGTCCCTAGCCAAAAACATTCAGTACTTC.

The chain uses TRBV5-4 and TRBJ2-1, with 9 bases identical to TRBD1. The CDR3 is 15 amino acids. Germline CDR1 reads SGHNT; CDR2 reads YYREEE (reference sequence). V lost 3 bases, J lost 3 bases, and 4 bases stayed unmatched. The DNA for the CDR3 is TGTGCCAGCAGCTATGGGGGACAGGGCTACAATGAGCAGTTCTTC. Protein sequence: CASSYGGQGYNEQFF. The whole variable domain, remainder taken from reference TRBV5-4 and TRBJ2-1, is ETGVTQSPTHLIKTRGQQVTLRCSSQSGHNTVSWYQQALGQGPQFIFQYYREEENGRGNFPPRFSGLQFPNYSSELNVNALELDDSALYLCASSYGGQGYNEQFFGPGTRLTVL.

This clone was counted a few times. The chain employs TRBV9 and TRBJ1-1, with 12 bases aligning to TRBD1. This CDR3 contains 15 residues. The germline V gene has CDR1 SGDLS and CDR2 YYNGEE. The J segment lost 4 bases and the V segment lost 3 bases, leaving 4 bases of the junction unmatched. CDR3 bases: TGTGCCAGCAGCGGGGGGACAGGGGGCATCACTGAAGCTTTCTTT. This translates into CASSGGTGGITEAFF.

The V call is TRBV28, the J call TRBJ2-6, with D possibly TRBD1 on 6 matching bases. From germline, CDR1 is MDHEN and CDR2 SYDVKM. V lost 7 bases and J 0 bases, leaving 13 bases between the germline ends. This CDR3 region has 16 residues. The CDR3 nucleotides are TGTGCCAGCATTCCGGGACAAATCTCTGGGGCCAACGTCCTGACTTTC. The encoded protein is CASIPGQISGANVLTF.

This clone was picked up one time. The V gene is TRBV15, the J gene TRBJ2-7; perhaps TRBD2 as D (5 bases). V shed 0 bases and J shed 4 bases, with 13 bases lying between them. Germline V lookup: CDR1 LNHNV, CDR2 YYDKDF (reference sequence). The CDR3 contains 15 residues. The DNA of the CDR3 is TGTGCCACCAGCAGAGATCTCTCCGGGGATTACGAGCAGTACTTC. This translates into CATSRDLSGDYEQYF.

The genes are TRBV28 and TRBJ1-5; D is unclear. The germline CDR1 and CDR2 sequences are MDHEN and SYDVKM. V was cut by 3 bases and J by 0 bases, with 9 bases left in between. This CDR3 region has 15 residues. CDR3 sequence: CASSLEGISNQPQHF. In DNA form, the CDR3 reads TGTGCCAGCAGTTTGGAGGGAATTAGCAATCAGCCCCAGCATTTT.

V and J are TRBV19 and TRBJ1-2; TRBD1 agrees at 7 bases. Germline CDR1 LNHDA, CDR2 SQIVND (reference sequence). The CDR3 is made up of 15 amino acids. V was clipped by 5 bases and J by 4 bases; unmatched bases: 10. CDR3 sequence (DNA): TGTGCCAGTAGTCCGCCGGGACAGCTAACCTATGGCTACACCTTC. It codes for CASSPPGQLTYGYTF.

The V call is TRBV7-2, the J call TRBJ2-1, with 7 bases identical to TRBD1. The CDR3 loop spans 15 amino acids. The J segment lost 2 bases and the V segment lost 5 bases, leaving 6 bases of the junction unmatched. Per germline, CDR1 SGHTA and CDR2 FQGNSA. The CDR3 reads CASSILTGTYNEQFF. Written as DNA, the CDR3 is TGTGCCAGCAGCATACTGACAGGGACCTACAATGAGCAGTTCTTC.

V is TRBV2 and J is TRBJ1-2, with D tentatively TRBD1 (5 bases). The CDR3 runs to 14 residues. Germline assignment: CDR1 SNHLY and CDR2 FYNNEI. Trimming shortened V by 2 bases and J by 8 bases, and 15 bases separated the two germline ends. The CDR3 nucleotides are TGTGCCAGCAGTGAATTTGAGGACATTTACGGCTACACCTTC. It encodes CASSEFEDIYGYTF. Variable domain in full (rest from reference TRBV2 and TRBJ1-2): EPEVTQTPSHQVTQMGQEVILRCVPISNHLYFYWYRQILGQKVEFLVSFYNNEISEKSEIFDDQFSVERPDGSNFTLKIRSTKLEDSAMYFCASSEFEDIYGYTFGSGTRLTVV.

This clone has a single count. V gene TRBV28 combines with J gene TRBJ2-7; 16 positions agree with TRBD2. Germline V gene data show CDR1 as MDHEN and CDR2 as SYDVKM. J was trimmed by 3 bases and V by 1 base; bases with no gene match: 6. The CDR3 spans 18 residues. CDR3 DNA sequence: TGTGCCAGCAGTTTATCCCTGGGACTAGCGGGAGGGGGCTACGAGCAGTACTTC. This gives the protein CASSLSLGLAGGGYEQYF.

This chain's CDR3 is CASSEALQRANYGYTF. Written as DNA, the CDR3 is TGTGCCAGCAGTGAAGCCTTACAGAGGGCTAACTATGGCTACACCTTC. The V gene is TRBV2, the J gene TRBJ1-2; D is undetermined. The CDR3 is 16 residues long. V was shortened by 0 bases and J by 0 bases, with 11 bases between the two germline ends. Germline-derived CDR1 and CDR2 are SNHLY and FYNNEI.

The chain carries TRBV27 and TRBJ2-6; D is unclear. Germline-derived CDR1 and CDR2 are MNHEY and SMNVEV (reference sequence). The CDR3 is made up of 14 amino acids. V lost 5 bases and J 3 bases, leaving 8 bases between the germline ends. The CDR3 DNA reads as TGTGCCAGCAGTCTCGCGTTTGGGGCCAACGTCCTGACTTTC. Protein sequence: CASSLAFGANVLTF.

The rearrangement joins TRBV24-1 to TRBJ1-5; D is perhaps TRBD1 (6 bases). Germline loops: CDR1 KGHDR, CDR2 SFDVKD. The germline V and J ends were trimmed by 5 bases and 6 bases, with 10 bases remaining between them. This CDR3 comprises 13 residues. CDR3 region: CATSAGASQPQHF. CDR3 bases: TGTGCCACCAGTGCAGGGGCCAGTCAGCCCCAGCATTTT.

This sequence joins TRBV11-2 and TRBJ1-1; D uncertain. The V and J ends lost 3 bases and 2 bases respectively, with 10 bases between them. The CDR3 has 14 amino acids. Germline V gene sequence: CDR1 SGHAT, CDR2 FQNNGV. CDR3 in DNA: TGTGCCAGCAGCTTCCCATTCAGAAACACTGAAGCTTTCTTT. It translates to CASSFPFRNTEAFF.

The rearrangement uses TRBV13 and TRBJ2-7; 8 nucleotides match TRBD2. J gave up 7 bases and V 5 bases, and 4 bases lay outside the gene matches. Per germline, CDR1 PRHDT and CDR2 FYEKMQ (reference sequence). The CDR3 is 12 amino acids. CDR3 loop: CASSTGLGEQYF. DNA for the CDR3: TGTGCCAGCAGCACGGGACTAGGAGAGCAGTACTTC.